The present TCR beta chain was sequenced within a study of beta chain features in type 1 diabetes. Expressed TCRB transcripts were sequenced after all isolated RNA was converted to cDNA. Only in-frame clones appear in the TCRdb table, and some are missing; sequencing was by immunoSEQ multiplex PCR. The sample contains roughly 140,000 clones, around 8% of which appear only once. The CDR3 has 13 amino acids. V shed 5 bases and J 4 bases; nucleotides not matched to a gene: 4. The germline V gene has CDR1 SGHAT and CDR2 FQNNGV. This clonotype originated in a man younger than 35 in good health. Source material: central memory CD4+ T cells from blood. The J gene is TRBJ2-5, the V gene TRBV11-2; 7 positions match TRBD2. CDR3 coding DNA: TGTGCCAGCAGCCAACCGGGGGGAGAGACCCAGTACTTC. This encodes CASSQPGGETQYF.